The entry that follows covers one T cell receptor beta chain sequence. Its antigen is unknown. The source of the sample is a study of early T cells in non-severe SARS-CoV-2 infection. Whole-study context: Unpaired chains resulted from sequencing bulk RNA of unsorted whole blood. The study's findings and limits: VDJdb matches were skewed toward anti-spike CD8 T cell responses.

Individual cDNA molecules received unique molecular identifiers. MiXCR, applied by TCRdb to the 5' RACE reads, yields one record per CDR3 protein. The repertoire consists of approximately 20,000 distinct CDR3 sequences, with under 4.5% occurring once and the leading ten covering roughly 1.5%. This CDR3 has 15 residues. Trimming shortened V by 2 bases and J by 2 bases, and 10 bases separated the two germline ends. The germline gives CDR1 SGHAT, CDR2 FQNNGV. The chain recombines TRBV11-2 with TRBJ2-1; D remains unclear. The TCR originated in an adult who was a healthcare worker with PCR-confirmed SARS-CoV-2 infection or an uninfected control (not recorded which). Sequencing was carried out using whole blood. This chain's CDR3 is CASSLPDGAYNEQFF. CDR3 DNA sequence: TGTGCCAGCAGCTTACCCGACGGAGCCTACAATGAGCAGTTCTTC. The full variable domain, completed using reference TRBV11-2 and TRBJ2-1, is EAGVAQSPRYKIIEKRQSVAFWCNPISGHATLYWYQQILGQGPKLLIQFQNNGVVDDSQLPKDRFSAERLKGVDSTLKIQPAKLEDSAVYLCASSLPDGAYNEQFFGPGTRLTVL.